What follows are 2 T cell receptor beta chains derived from one specimen sequenced in a study of blood T cells in healthy people across ages. A J-beta primer mix and a sample-barcoded 5' primer were used in a second PCR of roughly 6 to 12 cycles. Via MiXCR, TCRdb re-called the 5' RACE reads, giving one row per CDR3 protein. The data contain roughly 1.5 million distinct CDR3 sequences, roughly 43% of them singletons. The sequencing sample was made of blood. The source is a woman under 30 in good health.

The J gene is TRBJ2-5, the V gene TRBV6-2 or TRBV6-3, with D perhaps being TRBD1 or TRBD2 (5 bases each). Germline loops: CDR1 MNHEY, CDR2 SVGEGT. The CDR3 length is 16 residues. V lost 0 bases to trimming and J lost 11 bases, with 22 bases between them. In DNA form, the CDR3 reads TGTGCCAGCAGTTACTCGTCAGGGAGCTTTACCTACGGGCAGTACTTC. It specifies CASSYSSGSFTYGQYF.

Here the CDR3 DNA reads TGTGCCAGCAGCTTAGGGACAGAAGACGAAAAACTGTTTTTT. This codes for CASSLGTEDEKLFF. V usage is TRBV7-9 and J usage is TRBJ1-4; tentative D call: TRBD1 (6 bases). The CDR3 sequence is 14 residues long. Trimming cost V 1 base and J 8 bases, with 11 bases left between them. Germline V lookup: CDR1 SEHNR, CDR2 FQNEAQ (reference sequence).